This record covers a single TCR beta chain. In the original workflow: Amplification from reference gene primers served as the basis for estimated nucleated cell counts. Libraries were prepared by immunoSEQ multiplex PCR; TCRdb keeps only in-frame clonotypes and omits some of them. V, J and clone size were drawn from that table, and D and trimming were deduced from the DNA. This repertoire shows about 190,000 clones, around 85% found once; its top ten account for around 12%. This sample is drawn from a study of blood T cell repertoires in COVID-19. Study details: Samples of COVID-19 (acute and convalescent) were obtained from the United States, Italy and Spain. T cells, B-cell-depleted T cells, or PBMCs provided the cDNA or gDNA that served as material.

Germline assignment: CDR1 MNHEY and CDR2 SVGEGT. This CDR3 has 16 amino acids. The ends lost 2 bases at V and 5 bases at J; junction bases unmatched: 5. Sequenced: peripheral blood. V and J are TRBV6-2 or TRBV6-3 and TRBJ2-4; 11 bases line up with TRBD2. The TCR originated in a woman in her fifties or sixties with acute or convalescent COVID-19. In nucleotides, the CDR3 is TGTGCCAGCAGTTACCTGGGACTAGCGGCCGAAAACATTCAGTACTTC. Its translation is CASSYLGLAAENIQYF.